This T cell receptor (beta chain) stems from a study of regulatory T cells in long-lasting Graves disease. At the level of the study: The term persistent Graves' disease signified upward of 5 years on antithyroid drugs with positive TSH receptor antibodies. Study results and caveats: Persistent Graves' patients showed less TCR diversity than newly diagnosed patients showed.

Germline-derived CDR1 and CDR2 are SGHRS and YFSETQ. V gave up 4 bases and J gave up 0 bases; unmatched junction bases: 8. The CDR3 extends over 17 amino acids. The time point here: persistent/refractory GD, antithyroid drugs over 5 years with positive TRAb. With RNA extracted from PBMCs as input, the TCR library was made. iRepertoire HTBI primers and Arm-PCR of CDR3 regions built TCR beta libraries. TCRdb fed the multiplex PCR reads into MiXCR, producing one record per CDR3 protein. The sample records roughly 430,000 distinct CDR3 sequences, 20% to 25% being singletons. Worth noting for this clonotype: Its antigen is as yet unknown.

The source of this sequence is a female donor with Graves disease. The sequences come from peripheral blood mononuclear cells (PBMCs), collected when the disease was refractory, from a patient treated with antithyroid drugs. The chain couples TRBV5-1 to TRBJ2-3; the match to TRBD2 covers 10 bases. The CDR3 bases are TGCGCCAGCAGCCCGCTGACTAGCGGGTCCAGCACAGATACGCAGTATTTT. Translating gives CASSPLTSGSSTDTQYF. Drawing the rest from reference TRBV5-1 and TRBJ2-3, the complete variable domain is KAGVTQTPRYLIKTRGQQVTLSCSPISGHRSVSWYQQTPGQGLQFLFEYFSETQRNKGNFPGRFSGRQFSNSRSEMNVSTLELGDSALYLCASSPLTSGSSTDTQYFGPGTRLTVL.